Below, 20 T cell receptor beta chains from the same sample are listed, as sequenced in a study of blood T cell repertoires in COVID-19. The table came from immunoSEQ multiplex PCR; TCRdb's copy has only in-frame clones and leaves some out. This table holds approximately 260,000 clones, around 85% found once. Sequencing was performed on PBMCs or T cells enriched from blood (not recorded which). These receptors were collected from a woman aged 40 to 50 with acute COVID-19.

This clone was seen only a few times. This sequence joins TRBV6-5 and TRBJ2-7; tentatively, D is TRBD1 (6 bases). The germline V and J ends were trimmed by 2 bases and 2 bases, with 10 bases remaining between them. The CDR3 has 14 amino acids. Germline V lookup: CDR1 MNHEY, CDR2 SVGAGI. The CDR3: CASSYLGQTYEQYF. CDR3 coding DNA: TGTGCCAGCAGTTACCTCGGACAGACCTACGAGCAGTACTTC.

The chain is built from TRBV5-1 and TRBJ2-6; the D gene is possibly TRBD2 (5 bases). The CDR3 runs 14 residues. Trimming stripped 2 bases from V and 3 bases from J, with 6 bases between. Germline V gives CDR1 SGHRS, CDR2 YFSETQ. Here the CDR3 DNA reads TGCGCCAGCAGCTTTGGAGGTGGGGCCAACGTCCTGACTTTC. Its protein is CASSFGGGANVLTF.

The chain joins TRBV11-3 to TRBJ2-2; TRBD2 might be the D (5 bases). CDR3 length: 16 residues. The V and J ends lost 6 bases and 3 bases respectively, with 17 bases between them. Germline V gene sequence: CDR1 SGHNT, CDR2 YENEEA. Here the CDR3 reads CASRPDPRTYTGELFF. The CDR3 DNA sequence: TGTGCCAGCAGACCGGATCCCAGGACTTACACCGGGGAGCTGTTTTTT.

Written as DNA, the CDR3 is TGTGCCAGCTCACCCCGCGGGGGTAGCGGGAGTCCCAATGAGCAGTTCTTC. It specifies CASSPRGGSGSPNEQFF. This chain uses TRBV18 with TRBJ2-1; TRBD2 matches 9 bases. This CDR3 has 17 residues. Losses at the gene ends were 3 bases for V and 6 bases for J; bases not matched to a gene: 12. Looked up from germline, CDR1 is KGHSH and CDR2 is LQKENI.

V usage is TRBV5-1 and J usage is TRBJ1-1; D unresolved. The germline V gene encodes CDR1 SGHRS and CDR2 YFSETQ. The CDR3 runs to 16 residues. V lost 1 base, J lost 2 bases, and 15 bases lay in between. The CDR3 coding sequence is TGCGCCAGCAGCTTGCGGGATCCGAGAGGTAACACTGAAGCTTTCTTT. Translation gives CASSLRDPRGNTEAFF.

The chain joins TRBV10-3 to TRBJ1-6; TRBD1 agrees at 7 bases. Trimming at V came to 3 bases and at J to 5 bases, leaving 1 base not matched to a gene. Germline V CDR1 and CDR2: ENHRY, SYGVKD. The CDR3 runs 14 residues. The CDR3, as DNA: TGTGCCATCAGTGAAGGGACAGATAATTCACCCCTCCACTTT. Residues: CAISEGTDNSPLHF.

The chain employs TRBV29-1 and TRBJ2-2; D possibly corresponds to TRBD2 (6 bases). Germline V gives CDR1 SQVTM, CDR2 ANQGSEA. Trimming left V 5 bases short and J 3 bases short, with 13 bases between. The CDR3 extends over 14 amino acids. The CDR3 loop is CSVFGGSDTGELFF. The CDR3 DNA is TGCAGCGTTTTTGGGGGGTCGGACACCGGGGAGCTGTTTTTT.

The rearrangement joins TRBV9 to TRBJ2-7, with D possibly TRBD2 on 7 matching bases. Germline V lookup: CDR1 SGDLS, CDR2 YYNGEE. The CDR3 has 16 amino acids. The germline V and J ends were trimmed by 6 bases and 3 bases, with 22 bases remaining between them. The CDR3 region is CASTPLGGAGLYEQYF. The CDR3, as DNA: TGTGCCAGCACCCCCCTGGGGGGGGCAGGACTCTACGAGCAGTACTTC.

The chain employs TRBV19 and TRBJ2-1, with D possibly being TRBD2 (5 bases). Trimming pared 7 bases from V and 8 bases from J, leaving 21 bases between. The CDR3 has 15 residues. The germline gives CDR1 LNHDA, CDR2 SQIVND (reference sequence). The CDR3 bases are TGTGCCAGTAACCCCTCTCGGATTGGGAGCGATGAGCAGTTCTTC. Translation: CASNPSRIGSDEQFF.

The rearrangement links TRBV15 to TRBJ2-3; no reliable D call. With 4 bases removed from V and 5 bases from J, the gap between germline ends came to 13 bases. CDR3 length equals 14 residues. Germline V lookup: CDR1 LNHNV, CDR2 YYDKDF (reference sequence). This CDR3 reads CATSIGPLGDTQYF. The CDR3 nucleotides read TGTGCCACCAGCATTGGGCCCCTTGGAGATACGCAGTATTTT.

The V gene is TRBV5-1, the J gene TRBJ2-7; 8 bases are a match to TRBD1. The CDR3 is 15 residues long. The germline V gene encodes CDR1 SGHRS and CDR2 YFSETQ. After removal of 3 bases from V and 4 bases from J, the junction contained 9 bases not matched to a gene. The CDR3, as DNA: TGCGCCAGCAGCTGGGGGGCAGGGGGCGGATACGAGCAGTACTTC. Its protein product is CASSWGAGGGYEQYF.

The chain links TRBV14 to TRBJ2-1; unclear D gene. The CDR3 runs to 14 residues. Germline lookup yields CDR1 SGHDN and CDR2 FVKESK. Trimming pared 0 bases from V and 9 bases from J, leaving 12 bases between. The CDR3 sequence: CASSQDGAFGEQFF. The CDR3 DNA sequence: TGTGCCAGCAGCCAAGATGGAGCTTTCGGTGAGCAGTTCTTC.

As regards this clone: The identical CDR3 is also encoded by other nucleotide sequences in the sample. This chain uses TRBV30 with TRBJ2-3, with no clear D. Germline loops: CDR1 GTSNPN, CDR2 SVGIG (reference sequence). This CDR3 spans 14 amino acids. The germline V and J ends were trimmed by 1 base and 3 bases, with 11 bases remaining between them. CDR3 region: CAWSAGKSTDTQYF. Here the CDR3 DNA reads TGTGCCTGGAGTGCAGGAAAGTCGACAGATACGCAGTATTTT.

The chain recombines TRBV11-3 with TRBJ2-1, with TRBD1 matching 8 bases. V lost 5 bases and J lost 5; bases outside the gene matches: 8. CDR3 length: 15 amino acids. Germline lookup yields CDR1 SGHNT and CDR2 YENEEA. The chain's CDR3 is CASSQARGPNNEQFF. CDR3 DNA: TGTGCCAGCAGCCAAGCCAGGGGGCCAAACAATGAGCAGTTCTTC. Together with reference TRBV11-3 and TRBJ2-1, the CDR3 gives the full variable domain: EAGVVQSPRYKIIEKKQPVAFWCNPISGHNTLYWYLQNLGQGPELLIRYENEEAVDDSQLPKDRFSAERLKGVDSTLKIQPAELGDSAVYLCASSQARGPNNEQFFGPGTRLTVL.

The chain recombines TRBV5-1 with TRBJ1-1, with D possibly being TRBD1 (5 bases). Trimming took 0 bases from V and 1 from J, leaving 16 bases between them. CDR1 and CDR2 (germline): SGHRS, YFSETQ. The CDR3 length is 17 residues. CDR3 bases: TGCGCCAGCAGCTTGGGGGTAGGGGCAACCAAGAACACTGAAGCTTTCTTT. Protein: CASSLGVGATKNTEAFF.

Here the CDR3 DNA reads TGCGCCAGCAGCTTCGGCGGAACCTACGAGCAGTACTTC. Its translation is CASSFGGTYEQYF. V and J are TRBV5-1 and TRBJ2-7; D call uncertain. Germline-derived CDR1 and CDR2 are SGHRS and YFSETQ. The V end was cut by 2 bases, the J end by 2 bases, with 8 bases between. There are 13 residues in the CDR3.

This chain connects TRBV2 to TRBJ1-2; 9 nucleotides agree with TRBD1. The V gene's germline CDR1 is SNHLY and CDR2 FYNNEI. V lost 11 bases, J lost 1 base, and 8 bases stayed unmatched. The CDR3 covers 14 residues. CDR3 nucleotide sequence: TGTGCCTTTCCGGGACAGGGATTTAACTATGGCTACACCTTC. It yields the protein CAFPGQGFNYGYTF.

CDR3 protein: CASSERGSASTDTQYF. The CDR3 nucleotides are TGTGCCAGCAGTGAGCGGGGTAGCGCTAGCACAGATACGCAGTATTTT. The V gene is TRBV2, the J gene TRBJ2-3, with D perhaps matching TRBD2 (6 bases). Germline CDR1 and CDR2: SNHLY and FYNNEI. Trimming shortened V by 3 bases and J by 0 bases, and 13 bases separated the two germline ends. This CDR3 spans 16 amino acids. The whole variable domain, filled in from reference TRBV2 and TRBJ2-3, reads EPEVTQTPSHQVTQMGQEVILRCVPISNHLYFYWYRQILGQKVEFLVSFYNNEISEKSEIFDDQFSVERPDGSNFTLKIRSTKLEDSAMYFCASSERGSASTDTQYFGPGTRLTVL.

The rearrangement links TRBV15 to TRBJ2-2, with D uncertain. In germline, CDR1 is LNHNV, CDR2 YYDKDF (reference sequence). V dropped 0 bases and J dropped 5 bases, with 13 bases sitting between them. This CDR3 region has 16 residues. Here the CDR3 DNA reads TGTGCCACCAGCAGAGATCGTATTAGCCAAACCGGGGAGCTGTTTTTT. Amino acids: CATSRDRISQTGELFF.

The chain joins TRBV29-1 to TRBJ2-7, with 9 bases aligning to TRBD1. The CDR3 has 13 amino acids. The germline gives CDR1 SQVTM, CDR2 ANQGSEA. Trimming at V came to 4 bases and at J to 1 base, leaving 2 bases not matched to a gene. This CDR3 reads CSVGQGVSYEQYF. In DNA, the CDR3 is TGCAGCGTTGGACAGGGGGTATCCTACGAGCAGTACTTC.